This is a list of T cell receptor beta chains from one sample in a study of identical twins. Each CDR3 protein gets one entry after TCRdb re-called the 5' RACE reads with MiXCR. The table has some 1,600,000 distinct CDR3 sequences, about 32% seen once; the top ten hold more than 0.25%. The sequencing input was cord blood. The receptors were sampled from a newborn girl in good health. Both conserved end residues are part of each CDR3. Each record gives: clone size, D gene, J gene, V gene, CDR3 protein, CDR3 DNA. A D gene is named only where the DNA matches it firmly. The size entry is marked missing in some rows and otherwise reads once, few, many or a size class.

size: many
D: TRBD2
J: TRBJ2-3
V: TRBV5-1
CDR3: CASSFRTSGRTDTQYF
DNA: TGCGCCAGCAGCTTTCGGACTAGCGGGAGGACAGATACGCAGTATTTT

size: few
D: TRBD1
J: TRBJ1-5
V: TRBV20-1
CDR3: CSAGNRGQSNQPQHF
DNA: TGCAGTGCTGGAAACAGGGGGCAAAGCAATCAGCCCCAGCATTTT

size: .
D: TRBD2
J: TRBJ2-5
V: TRBV29-1
CDR3: CSVGPEAGTSGRAGQETQYF
DNA: TGCAGCGTTGGGCCCGAGGCAGGGACTAGCGGGAGGGCGGGACAAGAGACCCAGTACTTC

size: few
D: TRBD1
J: TRBJ2-7
V: TRBV6-1
CDR3: CASRRDRAPETYEQYF
DNA: TGTGCCAGCAGGAGGGACAGGGCGCCAGAAACCTACGAGCAGTACTTC

size: .
D: .
J: TRBJ1-1
V: TRBV10-3
CDR3: CAIRPREILQAFF
DNA: TGTGCCATCAGGCCGAGAGAGATATTACAAGCTTTCTTT

size: once
D: .
J: TRBJ2-7
V: TRBV9
CDR3: CAKTNPAGKSYEQYF
DNA: TGTGCTAAGACTAACCCCGCGGGCAAATCCTACGAGCAGTACTTC

size: .
D: TRBD1
J: TRBJ2-2
V: TRBV28
CDR3: CASSKGDRVTGELFF
DNA: TGTGCCAGCAGCAAAGGGGACAGGGTCACCGGGGAGCTGTTTTTT

size: once
D: .
J: TRBJ1-5
V: TRBV9
CDR3: CASSRWGQPQHF
DNA: TGTGCCAGCAGTAGGTGGGGTCAGCCCCAGCATTTT

size: .
D: .
J: TRBJ1-1
V: TRBV21-1
CDR3: CASSPLTAPNTEAFF
DNA: TGTGCCAGCAGCCCCCTGACAGCCCCGAACACTGAAGCTTTCTTT

size: many
D: .
J: TRBJ2-7
V: TRBV7-2
CDR3: CASSSRVFYEQYF
DNA: TGTGCCAGCAGCTCCAGGGTTTTCTACGAGCAGTACTTC

size: .
D: .
J: TRBJ2-3
V: TRBV6-6
CDR3: CASSYSAGRLADTQYF
DNA: TGTGCCAGCAGTTACTCGGCGGGGAGGCTCGCAGATACGCAGTATTTT

size: .
D: .
J: TRBJ2-7
V: TRBV20-1
CDR3: CSAQHNYEQYF
DNA: TGCAGTGCCCAGCATAACTACGAGCAGTACTTC

size: .
D: .
J: TRBJ2-7
V: TRBV14
CDR3: CASSHDLRGEQYF
DNA: TGTGCCAGCAGCCACGACCTCAGGGGCGAGCAGTACTTC

size: .
D: .
J: TRBJ1-1
V: TRBV4-2
CDR3: CASSQATALNEAFF
DNA: TGTGCCAGCAGCCAGGCGACAGCGCTAAATGAAGCTTTCTTT

size: .
D: .
J: TRBJ1-3
V: TRBV5-1
CDR3: CASSLGTGNTIYF
DNA: TGTGCCAGCAGCTTAGGGACTGGAAACACCATATATTTT

size: .
D: .
J: TRBJ2-3
V: TRBV6-5
CDR3: CASSYGDVGDTQYF
DNA: TGTGCCAGCAGTTACGGGGACGTCGGGGATACGCAGTATTTT

size: .
D: .
J: TRBJ2-7
V: TRBV20-1
CDR3: CSVRDRFGGEGYEQYF
DNA: TGCAGTGTTAGAGATCGATTCGGGGGTGAGGGCTACGAGCAGTACTTC

size: many
D: .
J: TRBJ2-3
V: TRBV3-1
CDR3: CASSQVTGSDTQYF
DNA: TGTGCCAGCAGCCAAGTCACGGGTTCAGATACGCAGTATTTT

size: .
D: .
J: TRBJ2-7
V: TRBV20-1
CDR3: CSARENRGGYNEQYF
DNA: TGCAGTGCTAGAGAAAACAGGGGGGGTTACAATGAGCAGTACTTC

size: .
D: .
J: TRBJ2-1
V: TRBV19
CDR3: CASSMSRTPEQFF
DNA: TGTGCCAGTAGTATGTCGAGGACTCCTGAGCAGTTCTTC

size: .
D: .
J: TRBJ2-1
V: TRBV7-2
CDR3: CTSSLWGSYNEQFF
DNA: TGTACCAGCAGCTTGTGGGGTTCCTACAATGAGCAGTTCTTC

size: .
D: TRBD2
J: TRBJ2-7
V: TRBV12-3/TRBV12-4
CDR3: CASRPPGLANGEQYF
DNA: TGTGCCAGCAGACCCCCGGGACTAGCAAACGGCGAGCAGTACTTC

size: few
D: TRBD2
J: TRBJ2-7
V: TRBV20-1
CDR3: CSARDPLRGGHEQYF
DNA: TGCAGTGCTAGAGATCCGTTGCGGGGGGGCCACGAGCAGTACTTC

size: few
D: .
J: TRBJ2-3
V: TRBV24-1
CDR3: CATSDSLFGADTQYF
DNA: TGTGCCACCAGTGATTCCCTCTTTGGGGCAGATACGCAGTATTTT

size: few
D: .
J: TRBJ1-2
V: TRBV12-3/TRBV12-4
CDR3: CASSTNRGDGYTF
DNA: TGTGCCAGCAGCACTAACCGAGGGGATGGCTACACCTTC

size: few
D: .
J: TRBJ1-2
V: TRBV12-3/TRBV12-4
CDR3: CASSFARDSDYGYTF
DNA: TGTGCCAGCAGTTTCGCTCGGGACTCGGACTATGGCTACACCTTC

size: .
D: .
J: TRBJ2-5
V: TRBV6-1
CDR3: CVSSEGLAVETQYF
DNA: TGTGTCAGCAGTGAGGGACTTGCGGTAGAGACCCAGTACTTC

size: .
D: TRBD2
J: TRBJ2-1
V: TRBV7-8
CDR3: CASSRGTSGGLAYNEQFF
DNA: TGTGCCAGCAGCCGAGGGACTAGCGGGGGGCTGGCCTACAATGAGCAGTTCTTC

size: many
D: .
J: TRBJ2-5
V: TRBV18
CDR3: CASSPVLQETQYF
DNA: TGTGCCAGCTCACCGGTCCTGCAAGAGACCCAGTACTTC

size: few
D: .
J: TRBJ2-5
V: TRBV6-1
CDR3: CASSVRPETQYF
DNA: TGTGCCAGCAGTGTGCGGCCGGAGACCCAGTACTTC

size: few
D: TRBD2
J: TRBJ2-1
V: TRBV28
CDR3: CASSFPRGGISYNEQFF
DNA: TGTGCCAGCAGTTTTCCCCGGGGAGGGATCTCCTACAATGAGCAGTTCTTC

size: .
D: .
J: TRBJ1-5
V: TRBV7-9
CDR3: CASSLCPGGHSNQPQHF
DNA: TGTGCCAGCAGCTTATGCCCCGGCGGCCATAGCAATCAGCCCCAGCATTTT

size: few
D: .
J: TRBJ2-3
V: TRBV10-3
CDR3: CAISLQDTDTQYF
DNA: TGTGCCATCAGCCTACAGGACACAGATACGCAGTATTTT

size: .
D: .
J: TRBJ2-5
V: TRBV20-1
CDR3: CSVRRMGLETQYF
DNA: TGCAGTGTTAGACGTATGGGACTAGAGACCCAGTACTTC

size: .
D: TRBD2
J: TRBJ2-1
V: TRBV10-3
CDR3: CAISGERGVYNEQFF
DNA: TGTGCCATCAGTGGGGAGCGGGGGGTCTACAATGAGCAGTTCTTC

size: .
D: TRBD2
J: TRBJ2-1
V: TRBV20-1
CDR3: CSAAGTKGYNEQFF
DNA: TGCAGTGCCGCCGGGACTAAGGGCTACAATGAGCAGTTCTTC

size: few
D: .
J: TRBJ1-2
V: TRBV11-2
CDR3: CASSSYDSKHTF
DNA: TGTGCCAGCAGCTCTTATGACAGCAAGCACACCTTC

size: .
D: .
J: TRBJ2-7
V: TRBV28
CDR3: CASSLSQLSSHEQYF
DNA: TGTGCCAGCAGTTTGAGTCAATTGAGCTCCCACGAGCAGTACTTC

size: few
D: .
J: TRBJ2-5
V: TRBV20-1
CDR3: CSARVGNQETQYF
DNA: TGCAGTGCTAGAGTCGGGAACCAAGAGACCCAGTACTTC

size: .
D: .
J: TRBJ1-2
V: TRBV18
CDR3: CASSPTVPNYGYTF
DNA: TGTGCCAGCTCACCGACAGTACCTAACTATGGCTACACCTTC

size: .
D: TRBD1
J: TRBJ1-2
V: TRBV10-3
CDR3: CAISESQGARASYGYTF
DNA: TGTGCCATCAGTGAGTCTCAGGGGGCGCGAGCTAGCTATGGCTACACCTTC

size: few
D: TRBD2
J: TRBJ2-1
V: TRBV2
CDR3: CASRGTSGAPGEQFF
DNA: TGTGCCAGCAGGGGGACTAGCGGGGCCCCGGGTGAGCAGTTCTTC

size: many
D: TRBD1
J: TRBJ2-7
V: TRBV4-2
CDR3: CASSQGWDRVYEQYF
DNA: TGTGCCAGCAGCCAGGGCTGGGACAGAGTATACGAGCAGTACTTC

size: .
D: TRBD2
J: TRBJ2-1
V: TRBV12-3/TRBV12-4
CDR3: CASSLRAHLLAGVRQRNYNEQFF
DNA: TGTGCCAGCAGTTTAAGGGCCCACCTACTAGCGGGAGTCCGCCAGCGCAACTACAATGAGCAGTTCTTC

size: few
D: .
J: TRBJ2-3
V: TRBV6-5
CDR3: CASSYRHNTDTQYF
DNA: TGTGCCAGCAGTTACCGCCACAACACCGATACGCAGTATTTT

size: .
D: TRBD1
J: TRBJ2-7
V: TRBV2
CDR3: CASSVKGAGYEQYF
DNA: TGTGCCAGCAGTGTTAAGGGGGCTGGTTACGAGCAGTACTTC

size: .
D: TRBD2
J: TRBJ2-3
V: TRBV5-1
CDR3: CASSRGRETDTQYF
DNA: TGCGCCAGCAGCCGGGGGAGGGAAACAGATACGCAGTATTTT

size: few
D: TRBD1
J: TRBJ1-4
V: TRBV5-1
CDR3: CASSLGTGHRKLFF
DNA: TGCGCCAGCAGCTTGGGGACAGGGCATAGAAAACTGTTTTTT

size: few
D: .
J: TRBJ2-7
V: TRBV7-2
CDR3: CARSDRYEQYF
DNA: TGTGCCAGAAGCGATCGCTACGAGCAGTACTTC

size: few
D: TRBD1
J: TRBJ1-2
V: TRBV4-1
CDR3: CASGPVYGTGDGYTF
DNA: TGCGCCAGCGGACCAGTTTACGGGACAGGGGATGGCTACACCTTC

size: few
D: TRBD1
J: TRBJ2-1
V: TRBV28
CDR3: CASSLSDRELRAEQFF
DNA: TGTGCCAGCAGTTTGTCTGACAGGGAACTTAGGGCTGAGCAGTTCTTC

size: .
D: TRBD1
J: TRBJ1-2
V: TRBV3-1
CDR3: CASSPVATGNYGYTF
DNA: TGTGCCAGCAGCCCCGTGGCGACAGGGAACTATGGCTACACCTTC

size: many
D: .
J: TRBJ2-1
V: TRBV5-1
CDR3: CASSSELDSYNEQFF
DNA: TGCGCCAGCAGCTCCGAATTAGATTCCTACAATGAGCAGTTCTTC

size: few
D: TRBD1
J: TRBJ1-2
V: TRBV6-2/TRBV6-3
CDR3: CASSYRDRRHGYTF
DNA: TGTGCCAGCAGTTACAGGGACAGGCGGCACGGCTACACCTTC

size: .
D: TRBD1
J: TRBJ2-7
V: TRBV25-1
CDR3: CASSAAGTGVHEQYF
DNA: TGTGCCAGCAGTGCTGCCGGGACAGGGGTCCACGAGCAGTACTTC